These 25 T cell receptor beta chains came from one sample sequenced in a study of cytomegalovirus exposure and HLA in healthy donors (dated 2017 in TCRdb). Library method: the immunoSEQ multiplex PCR assay. For the multiplex PCR, a mixture combining 60 forward primers for TCR Vbeta segments and 13 reverse primers for TCR Jbeta segments was used. TCRdb's version of the immuneACCESS table is confined to in-frame rearrangements and falls short of the full clone set. An unresolved V gene accounts for under half of the shortfall where checked; the remainder is of unknown origin. The sample table records roughly 140,000 clones; 80% to 90% of these occur just once. About 4.3% of the sample is in the top ten clones. Source material: PBMCs. The source is a woman in her thirties or forties in good health and CMV-seropositive.

The chain uses TRBV6-5 and TRBJ2-7; D call uncertain. The germline gives CDR1 MNHEY, CDR2 SVGAGI. The CDR3 extends over 13 amino acids. The V and J ends lost 0 bases and 3 bases respectively, with 6 bases between them. The CDR3, as DNA: TGTGCCAGCAGTTACTCCCCCATCTACGAGCAGTACTTC. Translating gives CASSYSPIYEQYF.

The CDR3 loop reads CASSLSFSGTGDNQPQHF. The CDR3 coding sequence is TGTGCCAGCAGTTTATCCTTTTCCGGGACAGGGGACAATCAGCCCCAGCATTTT. The V gene is TRBV27, the J gene TRBJ1-5; 10 nucleotides line up with TRBD1. The CDR3 loop spans 18 amino acids. Germline CDR1 reads MNHEY; CDR2 reads SMNVEV (reference sequence). J lost 3 bases, V lost 0 bases, and 8 bases had no gene match.

This chain joins TRBV27 and TRBJ1-2, with 7 bases identical to TRBD1. Germline V gene lookup returns CDR1 MNHEY and CDR2 SMNVEV (reference sequence). Unmatched junction bases numbered 2, after V lost 3 bases and J lost 4 bases. The CDR3 has 13 amino acids. The CDR3 coding sequence is TGTGCCAGCAGTTTTGACAGGGCCTATGGCTACACCTTC. This translates into CASSFDRAYGYTF.

This clone was counted between two and nine times. The chain carries TRBV12-5 and TRBJ1-2; 9 bases line up with TRBD1. The length of the CDR3 is 15 residues. V gave up 1 base and J gave up 5 bases; unmatched junction bases: 5. Germline-derived CDR1 and CDR2 are LGHNT and FRNRAP. The CDR3 loop is CASGLETGGSYGYTF. CDR3 DNA: TGTGCTAGTGGTTTGGAGACAGGGGGTTCTTATGGCTACACCTTC.

The chain is built from TRBV7-9 and TRBJ1-3; D not resolved. CDR3 size: 14 residues. V lost 5 bases and J lost 0, with 8 bases in between. Germline CDR1 is SEHNR and CDR2 is FQNEAQ (reference sequence). The CDR3 DNA sequence: TGTGCCAGCAGCCCAGCGGGCTCTGGAAACACCATATATTTT. Encoded protein: CASSPAGSGNTIYF.

J is TRBJ2-5 and V is TRBV1; the tabulated D call, TRBD2, remains unverified against the DNA. TRBV1 is assigned pseudogene status. CDR3 size: 15 residues. CDR3 sequence reads: CTSRTPIPPPETQYF. DNA of the CDR3: TGCACCAGCAGGACTCCCATTCCCCCCCCAGAGACCCAGTACTTC.

This clone was seen only once. This chain links TRBV10-3 with TRBJ2-3; 9 bases agree with TRBD1. The CDR3 is made up of 15 amino acids. The ends lost 6 bases at V and 0 bases at J; junction bases unmatched: 4. Looked up from germline, CDR1 is ENHRY and CDR2 is SYGVKD. The CDR3 nucleotides read TGTGCCATCAGCTCGGGACAGGGTAGCACAGATACGCAGTATTTT. Translation gives CAISSGQGSTDTQYF.

The rearrangement joins TRBV4-2 to TRBJ2-2; TRBD2 agrees at 16 bases. The CDR3 loop spans 19 amino acids. J was trimmed by 7 bases and V by 4 bases; bases with no gene match: 12. Germline values: CDR1 LGHNA, CDR2 YNFKEQ. The CDR3, as DNA: TGTGCCAGCAGCCCTCATGGGACTAGCGGGGGGGCCGGAGGCGGGGAGCTGTTTTTT. Amino acids: CASSPHGTSGGAGGGELFF.

The chain joins TRBV4-1 to TRBJ1-5; 8 bases line up with TRBD1. The junction had 10 bases not matched to a gene; V was cut back by 2 bases and J by 4 bases. The length of the CDR3 is 17 residues. Germline CDR1 is MGHRA and CDR2 is YSYEKL. The DNA of the CDR3 is TGCGCCAGCAGCCAAAGTGGATTACAGGGGGGGAATCAGCCCCAGCATTTT. Translation: CASSQSGLQGGNQPQHF.

The CDR3 is CASSRNGITEAFF. In nucleotides, the CDR3 is TGTGCCAGCAGCCGGAACGGGATTACTGAAGCTTTCTTT. The V gene is TRBV7-8, the J gene TRBJ1-1; D unclear. The CDR3 is 13 amino acids. V was trimmed by 5 bases and J by 5 bases, leaving 12 bases between them. CDR1 and CDR2 (germline): SGHVS, FQNEAQ.

V gene TRBV27 combines with J gene TRBJ2-3; TRBD2 matches 9 bases. The CDR3 sequence is 15 residues long. Germline V gives CDR1 MNHEY, CDR2 SMNVEV (reference sequence). The ends lost 6 bases at V and 3 bases at J; junction bases unmatched: 7. CDR3 in amino acids: CASSPSGMGTDTQYF. Here the CDR3 DNA reads TGTGCCAGCAGCCCTAGCGGGATGGGGACAGATACGCAGTATTTT.

V is TRBV6-5 and J is TRBJ2-7; 9 bases match TRBD2. V shed 6 bases, J shed 6 bases, and the junction held 9 bases outside the gene matches. This CDR3 contains 14 residues. Germline CDR1 is MNHEY and CDR2 is SVGAGI. CDR3 DNA: TGTGCCAGCAGCTTGACTAGCGGCAGATCCGAGCAGTACTTC. Translated, it gives CASSLTSGRSEQYF.

The J gene is TRBJ1-5, the V gene TRBV19; 7 positions match TRBD1. With 5 bases clipped from V and 11 bases from J, the junction kept 12 bases outside the gene matches. The CDR3 totals 14 residues. CDR1 and CDR2 (germline): LNHDA, SQIVND (reference sequence). The CDR3, as DNA: TGTGCCAGTAGTGGGTCCAGGGGGGTTAGGACCCAGCATTTT. It is translated as CASSGSRGVRTQHF.

The CDR3 sequence: CASSFARGEQYF. The CDR3, as DNA: TGTGCCAGCAGTTTCGCGAGGGGGGAGCAGTACTTC. The J gene is TRBJ2-7, the V gene TRBV28, with TRBD1 as a possible D gene (6 bases). Germline values: CDR1 MDHEN, CDR2 SYDVKM. V was trimmed by 3 bases and J by 7 bases, leaving 10 bases between them. This CDR3 spans 12 amino acids.

V gene TRBV27 combines with J gene TRBJ2-4; 8 bases match TRBD2. This CDR3 contains 16 residues. Germline CDR1 and CDR2: MNHEY and SMNVEV (reference sequence). V was clipped by 6 bases and J by 0 bases; unmatched bases: 7. CDR3 sequence: CASSPGGVLAKNIQYF. CDR3 sequence (DNA): TGTGCCAGCAGCCCCGGGGGGGTTTTAGCCAAAAACATTCAGTACTTC.

Worth noting for this clone: The same CDR3 arises from other DNA sequences in this sample as well. The chain employs TRBV5-5 and TRBJ1-1, with 8 bases identical to TRBD1. V lost 4 bases, J lost 4 bases, and 3 bases stayed unmatched. The CDR3 loop spans 13 amino acids. Germline V CDR1 and CDR2: SGHKS, YYEKEE (reference sequence). The chain's CDR3 is CASSVDRVTEAFF. The CDR3 DNA is TGTGCCAGCAGCGTGGACAGGGTCACTGAAGCTTTCTTT.

This clone was picked up one time. The rearrangement joins TRBV27 to TRBJ2-1; D perhaps matches TRBD1 (5 bases). Trimming left V 5 bases short and J 6 bases short, with 29 bases between. Germline CDR1 reads MNHEY; CDR2 reads SMNVEV (reference sequence). The length of the CDR3 is 19 residues. CDR3 amino acids: CASSQPLIRSRASVNEQFF. DNA for the CDR3: TGTGCCAGCAGTCAACCTCTCATCCGCTCCAGGGCTTCAGTCAATGAGCAGTTCTTC.

The rearrangement uses TRBV5-5 and TRBJ2-3; no reliable D call. V was shortened by 3 bases and J by 5 bases, with 16 bases between the two germline ends. The germline gives CDR1 SGHKS, CDR2 YYEKEE (reference sequence). This CDR3 has 15 residues. DNA for the CDR3: TGTGCCAGCAGCTGGCAGGCTAAAACGAAAGATACGCAGTATTTT. Its protein is CASSWQAKTKDTQYF.

The chain recombines TRBV6-4 with TRBJ2-3, with 9 bases lining up with TRBD2. V shed 3 bases, J shed 4 bases, and the junction held 2 bases outside the gene matches. The CDR3 loop spans 14 amino acids. CDR1 is MRHNA, CDR2 SNTAGT, per germline. DNA for the CDR3: TGTGCCAGCAGTGAAGGCGGGGGGGCAGATACGCAGTATTTT. Amino acid sequence: CASSEGGGADTQYF.

This chain links TRBV7-2 with TRBJ1-1; D not resolved. The CDR3 extends over 14 amino acids. Germline CDR1 SGHTA, CDR2 FQGNSA. V lost 4 bases, J lost 1 base, and 10 bases lay in between. The CDR3 DNA sequence: TGTGCCAGCAGCTCACAGATCTCGAACACTGAAGCTTTCTTT. This translates into CASSSQISNTEAFF. The complete variable domain, with remaining parts taken from reference TRBV7-2 and TRBJ1-1, reads GAGVSQSPSNKVTEKGKDVELRCDPISGHTALYWYRQSLGQGLEFLIYFQGNSAPDKSGLPSDRFSAERTGGSVSTLTIQRTQQEDSAVYLCASSSQISNTEAFFGQGTRLTVV.

A few counts support this clone. As DNA, the CDR3 is TGCGCCAGCAGCTTCGACAGCCTCATGAACACTGAAGCTTTCTTT. Translation: CASSFDSLMNTEAFF. The genes are TRBV5-1 and TRBJ1-1; possibly TRBD1 for D (5 bases). The V gene lost 2 bases and the J gene lost 0 bases, with 11 bases spanning the gap. The germline CDR1 and CDR2 sequences are SGHRS and YFSETQ. This CDR3 has 15 residues. The full variable domain, in which reference TRBV5-1 and TRBJ1-1 provide the parts outside the CDR3, is KAGVTQTPRYLIKTRGQQVTLSCSPISGHRSVSWYQQTPGQGLQFLFEYFSETQRNKGNFPGRFSGRQFSNSRSEMNVSTLELGDSALYLCASSFDSLMNTEAFFGQGTRLTVV.

The V call is TRBV18, the J call TRBJ1-5; 9 nucleotides agree with TRBD1. Trimming removed 5 bases from V and 4 bases from J; junction bases left unmatched: 3. Germline CDR1 reads KGHSH; CDR2 reads LQKENI. The CDR3 covers 14 residues. CDR3 sequence reads: CASSTGQGNQPQHF. CDR3 nucleotides: TGTGCCAGCTCAACAGGACAGGGGAATCAGCCCCAGCATTTT.

The genes are TRBV28 and TRBJ2-3; TRBD2 matches at 12 bases. The CDR3 has 17 residues. V was clipped by 3 bases and J by 5 bases; unmatched bases: 9. The germline CDR1 and CDR2 sequences are MDHEN and SYDVKM. CDR3 sequence: CASSFDPSGRALDTQYF. The CDR3 DNA follows: TGTGCCAGCAGTTTCGATCCTAGCGGGAGGGCCTTAGATACGCAGTATTTT.

The rearrangement links TRBV29-1 to TRBJ2-5, with 8 bases matching TRBD1. The germline V gene encodes CDR1 SQVTM and CDR2 ANQGSEA. V trimming: 4 bases; J trimming: 6 bases; junction bases outside the gene matches: 7. The length of the CDR3 is 13 residues. DNA for the CDR3: TGCAGCGTTGGTTCAGGGGGCGGGAAGACCCAGTACTTC. Protein product: CSVGSGGGKTQYF.

V is TRBV5-3 and J is TRBJ1-5; TRBD1 agrees at 8 bases. TRBV5-3 is an ORF; its function is uncertain. V lost 4 bases and J lost 2; bases outside the gene matches: 2. The CDR3 is 14 residues long. CDR3 residues: CARSPGQGNQPQHF. The CDR3 DNA follows: TGTGCCAGAAGCCCGGGACAGGGCAATCAGCCCCAGCATTTT.